This TCR beta chain was obtained from a study of T cell repertoires in cytomegalovirus infection. Study summary: Well-studied HLA-B-restricted CMV epitopes were used in the study alongside recently identified HLA-C-restricted ones. A matching HLA type, together with CMV infection, was signaled by public TCR beta signatures. Study-wide results and limits: There were carriers of CMV plus the relevant HLA, and cumulative public TCR beta family frequency identified them. The ex vivo response was dominated by HLA-C-restricted CMV-specific TCR beta clonotypes.

V shed 11 bases and J shed 2 bases, with 15 bases lying between them. CDR3 length equals 13 residues. Germline lookup yields CDR1 ENHRY and CDR2 SYGVKD. Regarding this clonotype: What it binds is not known.

TCRdb reprocessed the reads via MiXCR and lists one record per CDR3 protein. The table shows approximately 76,000 distinct CDR3 sequences, with 40% occurring only once. This receptor was identified in a human donor in good health (CMV status not recorded). Some clones in this sample may be carry-over from other donors' samples. The chain carries TRBV10-3 and TRBJ1-2; tentatively, D is TRBD1 (6 bases). This sample comprised CD8+ T cells from cultured PBMCs, obtained from culture after CMV antigen stimulation. CDR3 DNA sequence: TGTGCCGCCCAGTGGGGGCCAAACTATGGCTACACCTTC. As protein: CAAQWGPNYGYTF.